This T cell receptor (beta chain) comes out of a study of CD8 T cells in Susac syndrome. The RNA, roughly 0.45 to 1 ug, was put through reverse transcription using random hexamers. A single record per CDR3 protein comes from TCRdb applying MiXCR to the immunoSEQ multiplex PCR reads. The data contain more than 150,000 distinct CDR3 sequences, 90% to 95% of them singletons. Germline lookup yields CDR1 MDHEN and CDR2 SYDVKM. The CDR3 has 15 residues. The ends lost 4 bases at V and 3 bases at J; junction bases unmatched: 6. V is TRBV28 and J is TRBJ2-7; 10 bases map to TRBD1. This receptor was taken from a human donor in good health. What was sequenced was CD4+ T cells from PBMCs. This CDR3 is CASSSGQGGYYEQYF. CDR3 nucleotide sequence: TGTGCCAGCAGTTCAGGACAGGGGGGGTACTACGAGCAGTACTTC.